Sequencing of this T cell receptor beta chain was carried out in a study of OX40 agonist ivuxolimab in advanced cancers. Measured with immunoSEQ multiplex PCR; TCRdb has only the in-frame clones, and not every one. The data hold 45,000 to 55,000 clones, with under 90% observed a single time. This receptor was obtained from an adult with an advanced solid tumor such as melanoma, head and neck, liver or kidney cancer. Here the sequenced sample was CD4+ or CD8+ T cells sorted from blood, taken in a trial of the OX40 agonist ivuxolimab.

CDR3: CATSLDREDEKLFF. The CDR3 region has the DNA TGTGCCACCAGCTTGGACAGGGAAGATGAAAAACTGTTTTTT. This chain connects TRBV15 to TRBJ1-4; 8 bases align to TRBD1. Germline V gives CDR1 LNHNV, CDR2 YYDKDF (reference sequence). The CDR3 runs 14 residues. V gave up 5 bases and J gave up 6 bases; unmatched junction bases: 5.